This record looks at one TCR beta chain sequence and its context. Its matching antigen is unknown. This entry belongs to a study of regulatory T cells in long-lasting Graves disease. As for the study in general: Persistent cases took antithyroid drugs over 5 years and stayed TSH receptor antibody positive. Study-wide points: Persistent cases favored TRBV28, TRBJ1-2 and TRBJ2-5. Persistent cases of Graves' showed reduced TCR diversity relative to newly diagnosed patients.

Time point of the sample: persistent/refractory GD, antithyroid drugs over 5 years with positive TRAb. The TCR library was made from RNA that had been extracted from PBMCs in TRIzol. V dropped 0 bases and J dropped 8 bases, with 13 bases sitting between them. The CDR3 has 14 amino acids. CDR1 and CDR2 from the germline V gene are MNHNY and SVGAGI (reference sequence). Both iRepertoire HTBI primers and Arm-PCR of CDR3 regions were used to build the TCR beta libraries. TCRdb processed the multiplex PCR reads anew with MiXCR; each CDR3 protein has one entry. The sample consists of 500,000 to 800,000 distinct CDR3 sequences, 25% to 35% of them appearing once.

The rearrangement joins TRBV6-6 to TRBJ1-2; D is undetermined. The source of this sequence is a female donor with Graves disease. The sequencing here drew on peripheral blood mononuclear cells (PBMCs), taken when the disease was refractory, from a patient treated with antithyroid drugs. DNA of the CDR3: TGTGCCAGCAGTTACTCGTCGGGGAGAGGAGGCTACACCTTC. As protein: CASSYSSGRGGYTF.